Reported below is one TCR beta chain. Its antigen is unknown. Instrument used: Illumina HiSeq 2000. TCR beta cDNA libraries were made by 5'RACE template switching that added a universal primer site and unique molecular identifiers. Priming for cDNA synthesis came from the TCR beta constant segment, and two successive PCR amplification steps followed. As for the original processing: MIGEC was used to demultiplex reads and group reads by UMI, and MiTCR was used to assemble and quantify clonotypes. To exclude erroneous sequences, any TCR cDNA sequence not supported by at least two reads was discarded. Downstream repertoire analysis used the tcR package, and clonotypes were matched across fractions by CDR3 nucleotide sequence plus V segment. VDJmatch was used to annotate antigen specificity against VDJdb, with one amino acid substitution allowed in CDR3. Reprocessed by TCRdb, the reads give a single entry per CDR3 protein sequence, without DNA. The V and J calls shown here were made by TCRdb, not taken from the authors' results. Per the sample table, the count is some 150,000 distinct CDR3 sequences. The ten most abundant clones make up 9.5% to 15% of the sample.

The CDR3, cysteine through phenylalanine, is 15 amino acids long. Only the protein sequence is given. From the germline V gene (reference sequence), CDR1 is SEHNR and CDR2 is FQNEAQ. The data derive from a study of T cells expressing NK-cell markers (dated by TCRdb to 2020 to 2021). At the level of the whole study: In sorted CD3+CD56+NKG2C+, CD3+CD56+NKG2C- and CD3+CD56-NKG2C+ T-cell subsets from about eight donors, TCR beta-chain repertoires were profiled. Of the eight sequenced donors, seven were found to be HCMV-seropositive and one was found to be HCMV-seronegative. All eight donors whose samples were sequenced were randomly selected healthy volunteers, three of them men and five women. Libraries were sequenced as 2 x 150 bp reads on Illumina HiSeq 2000/2500, MiSeq or NextSeq. Broader findings and caveats from the paper: Whether the expanded NKG2C-expressing T cell clones were specific for HCMV antigens was left unclear. In more than five donors, the dominant CD3+CD56+NKG2C+ clonotypes were found to rank among the top 10 CD8+ clonotypes and to make up roughly 1.0-7.5% of CD8+ T cells. Those dominant clonotypes were again the most abundant among CD3+CD56-NKG2C+ cells in a handful of donors, at roughly 25-60.1%.

HCMV-specific IgG was detected in serum with a commercial ELISA kit to determine HCMV serostatus. Peripheral blood mononuclear cells were isolated from blood by Ficoll density gradient centrifugation. This chain is built from TRBV7-9 and TRBJ2-7; with no DNA, the TCRdb D assignment of TRBD1 cannot be verified. The specimen sequenced was blood T cells: a sorted CD56 or NKG2C T cell subset, CD4+ or CD8+ T cells, or bulk PBMC T cells (not recorded which). The clonotype comes from a man aged 18 to 29 in good health. Donor details come from another sample of the same person, matched by shared clones. The CDR3 protein is CASSLGGTGFYEQYF.